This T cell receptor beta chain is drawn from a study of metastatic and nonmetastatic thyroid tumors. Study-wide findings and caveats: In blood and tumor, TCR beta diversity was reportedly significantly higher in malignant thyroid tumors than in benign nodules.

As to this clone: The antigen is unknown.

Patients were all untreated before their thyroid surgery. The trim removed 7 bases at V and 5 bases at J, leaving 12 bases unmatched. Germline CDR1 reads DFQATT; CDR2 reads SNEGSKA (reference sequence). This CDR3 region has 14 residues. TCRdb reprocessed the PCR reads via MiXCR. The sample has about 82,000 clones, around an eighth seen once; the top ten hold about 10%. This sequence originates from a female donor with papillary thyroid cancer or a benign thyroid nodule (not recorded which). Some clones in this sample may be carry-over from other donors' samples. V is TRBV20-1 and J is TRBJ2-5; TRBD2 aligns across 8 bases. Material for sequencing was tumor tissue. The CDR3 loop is CSVRLAGMGETQYF. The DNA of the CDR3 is TGCAGTGTTCGTCTAGCGGGTATGGGGGAGACCCAGTACTTC.